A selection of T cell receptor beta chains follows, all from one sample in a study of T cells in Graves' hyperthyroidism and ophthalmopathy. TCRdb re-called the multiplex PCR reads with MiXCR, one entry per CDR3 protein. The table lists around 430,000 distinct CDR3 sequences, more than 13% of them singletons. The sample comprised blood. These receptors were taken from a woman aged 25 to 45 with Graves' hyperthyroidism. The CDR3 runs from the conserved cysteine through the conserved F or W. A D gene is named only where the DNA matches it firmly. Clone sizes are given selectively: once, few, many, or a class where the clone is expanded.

CDR3aa: CASSETREAAFF
CDR3nt: TGCGCCAGCAGTGAGACCAGGGAGGCAGCTTTCTTT
v_gene: TRBV10-1
d_gene: .
abundance: many
j_gene: TRBJ1-1

CDR3aa: CASSRTGGGSGYTF
CDR3nt: TGTGCCAGCAGCAGGACAGGGGGCGGTAGTGGCTACACCTTC
v_gene: TRBV28
d_gene: TRBD1
abundance: many
j_gene: TRBJ1-2

CDR3aa: CASSLDRGNTIYF
CDR3nt: TGTGCCAGCAGCTTGGACAGGGGAAACACCATATATTTT
v_gene: TRBV5-8
d_gene: .
abundance: many
j_gene: TRBJ1-3

CDR3aa: CASSSRSKVSYNEQFF
CDR3nt: TGTGCCAGCAGCTCCAGATCGAAGGTCTCCTACAATGAGCAGTTCTTC
v_gene: TRBV13
d_gene: .
abundance: many
j_gene: TRBJ2-1

CDR3aa: CASSQGRPVGELFF
CDR3nt: TGCGCCAGCAGTCAAGGCCGACCTGTCGGGGAGCTGTTTTTT
v_gene: TRBV5-1
d_gene: .
abundance: few
j_gene: TRBJ2-2

CDR3aa: CASMDRPGREQFF
CDR3nt: TGTGCCAGTATGGACAGGCCCGGGAGAGAGCAGTTCTTC
v_gene: TRBV19
d_gene: .
abundance: few
j_gene: TRBJ2-1

CDR3aa: CSVKTGDTEAFF
CDR3nt: TGCAGCGTTAAAACAGGGGACACTGAAGCTTTCTTT
v_gene: TRBV29-1
d_gene: TRBD1
abundance: .
j_gene: TRBJ1-1

CDR3aa: CSANRDSYGYTF
CDR3nt: TGCAGTGCCAACCGGGACAGCTATGGCTACACCTTC
v_gene: TRBV20-1
d_gene: TRBD1
abundance: many
j_gene: TRBJ1-2

CDR3aa: CSARDPKGNEQYF
CDR3nt: TGCAGTGCTAGAGATCCCAAGGGGAACGAGCAGTACTTC
v_gene: TRBV20-1
d_gene: .
abundance: few
j_gene: TRBJ2-7

CDR3aa: CASSLAGNPKTQYF
CDR3nt: TGTGCCAGCAGCTTAGCGGGGAATCCGAAGACCCAGTACTTC
v_gene: TRBV7-2
d_gene: .
abundance: .
j_gene: TRBJ2-5

CDR3aa: CASSIRLAGGSYEQYF
CDR3nt: TGTGCCAGCAGCATAAGACTAGCGGGGGGGTCCTACGAGCAGTACTTC
v_gene: TRBV7-9
d_gene: TRBD2
abundance: few
j_gene: TRBJ2-7

CDR3aa: CASSLNPGGNYGYTF
CDR3nt: TGTGCCAGCAGCTTAAACCCGGGGGGAAACTATGGCTACACCTTC
v_gene: TRBV7-8
d_gene: .
abundance: many
j_gene: TRBJ1-2

CDR3aa: CASSRPSSGRGNEQYF
CDR3nt: TGTGCCAGCAGTCGGCCCTCTAGCGGGAGAGGCAACGAGCAGTACTTC
v_gene: TRBV6-1
d_gene: TRBD2
abundance: few
j_gene: TRBJ2-7

CDR3aa: CSARGTGKRTTDTQYF
CDR3nt: TGCAGTGCTAGAGGCACAGGGAAGAGGACGACAGATACGCAGTATTTT
v_gene: TRBV20-1
d_gene: .
abundance: .
j_gene: TRBJ2-3

CDR3aa: CASSLIPGRSNQPQHF
CDR3nt: TGTGCCAGCAGTTTAATCCCAGGGCGTAGCAATCAGCCCCAGCATTTT
v_gene: TRBV28
d_gene: .
abundance: .
j_gene: TRBJ1-5

CDR3aa: CASSHRNQPQHF
CDR3nt: TGTGCCAGCAGTCACCGGAATCAGCCCCAGCATTTT
v_gene: TRBV12-3/TRBV12-4
d_gene: .
abundance: few
j_gene: TRBJ1-5

CDR3aa: CASSDSPSTDTQYF
CDR3nt: TGTGCCAGCAGTGACTCGCCTAGCACAGATACGCAGTATTTT
v_gene: TRBV6-4
d_gene: .
abundance: few
j_gene: TRBJ2-3

CDR3aa: CASSASGDRVREQFF
CDR3nt: TGTGCCAGCAGTGCTAGCGGAGACAGGGTTCGGGAGCAGTTCTTC
v_gene: TRBV9
d_gene: .
abundance: few
j_gene: TRBJ2-1

CDR3aa: CASSPVAGGPDEQYF
CDR3nt: TGTGCCAGCAGCCCCGTCGCGGGAGGGCCCGACGAGCAGTACTTC
v_gene: TRBV6-8
d_gene: TRBD2
abundance: few
j_gene: TRBJ2-7

CDR3aa: CASSVSAGGYNEQFF
CDR3nt: TGTGCCAGCAGCGTTAGCGCGGGAGGATATAATGAGCAGTTCTTC
v_gene: TRBV9
d_gene: TRBD2
abundance: .
j_gene: TRBJ2-1

CDR3aa: CASSEWGGRYNEQFF
CDR3nt: TGTGCCAGCAGTGAATGGGGCGGCCGCTACAATGAGCAGTTCTTC
v_gene: TRBV25-1
d_gene: .
abundance: .
j_gene: TRBJ2-1

CDR3aa: CASSQGSYNEQFF
CDR3nt: TGTGCCAGCAGCCAAGGCTCTTACAATGAGCAGTTCTTC
v_gene: TRBV3-1
d_gene: .
abundance: many
j_gene: TRBJ2-1

CDR3aa: CASSSTAQGTSVYEQYF
CDR3nt: TGTGCCAGCAGCTCGACAGCCCAAGGGACTAGCGTCTACGAGCAGTACTTC
v_gene: TRBV5-6
d_gene: TRBD2
abundance: many
j_gene: TRBJ2-7

CDR3aa: CSVNLAGGPFSEQYF
CDR3nt: TGCAGCGTCAACCTAGCGGGAGGGCCATTTTCCGAGCAGTACTTC
v_gene: TRBV29-1
d_gene: TRBD2
abundance: many
j_gene: TRBJ2-7

CDR3aa: CSAGTGGPGELFF
CDR3nt: TGCAGCGCTGGGACGGGCGGGCCCGGGGAGCTGTTTTTT
v_gene: TRBV29-1
d_gene: .
abundance: .
j_gene: TRBJ2-2

CDR3aa: CASSFSGDLTDTQYF
CDR3nt: TGTGCCAGCAGTTTCTCGGGAGATCTCACAGATACGCAGTATTTT
v_gene: TRBV28
d_gene: .
abundance: many
j_gene: TRBJ2-3

CDR3aa: CSARDLRLGVYEQYF
CDR3nt: TGCAGTGCTAGAGACCTAAGACTAGGGGTTTACGAGCAGTACTTC
v_gene: TRBV20-1
d_gene: .
abundance: many
j_gene: TRBJ2-7

CDR3aa: CATSSRQPYNEQFF
CDR3nt: TGTGCCACCAGTTCGAGACAGCCTTACAATGAGCAGTTCTTC
v_gene: TRBV24-1
d_gene: .
abundance: few
j_gene: TRBJ2-1

CDR3aa: CASSGTANTEAFF
CDR3nt: TGTGCCAGCAGCGGGACAGCGAACACTGAAGCTTTCTTT
v_gene: TRBV11-2
d_gene: TRBD1
abundance: many
j_gene: TRBJ1-1

CDR3aa: CASSPDASYEQYF
CDR3nt: TGTGCCAGCAGCCCCGACGCATCCTACGAGCAGTACTTC
v_gene: TRBV3-1
d_gene: .
abundance: many
j_gene: TRBJ2-7

CDR3aa: CASRPGGSYNEQFF
CDR3nt: TGTGCCAGCAGACCGGGAGGCTCCTACAATGAGCAGTTCTTC
v_gene: TRBV28
d_gene: TRBD2
abundance: many
j_gene: TRBJ2-1

CDR3aa: CASSLGGYYEQYF
CDR3nt: TGTGCCAGCAGTTTAGGGGGGTACTACGAGCAGTACTTC
v_gene: TRBV12-3/TRBV12-4
d_gene: .
abundance: many
j_gene: TRBJ2-7

CDR3aa: CASSTLGGGGPEQFF
CDR3nt: TGTGCCAGTAGTACCTTGGGGGGCGGAGGACCTGAGCAGTTCTTC
v_gene: TRBV19
d_gene: .
abundance: .
j_gene: TRBJ2-1

CDR3aa: CASSFGTGRYNEQFF
CDR3nt: TGTGCCAGCAGTTTTGGGACAGGAAGATACAATGAGCAGTTCTTC
v_gene: TRBV27
d_gene: TRBD1
abundance: many
j_gene: TRBJ2-1

CDR3aa: CSAMTSGKGTQYF
CDR3nt: TGCAGCGCCATGACTAGCGGGAAAGGGACCCAGTACTTC
v_gene: TRBV29-1
d_gene: TRBD2
abundance: few
j_gene: TRBJ2-5

CDR3aa: CASSSTTVSGNTIYF
CDR3nt: TGTGCCAGCAGCTCGACGACAGTCTCTGGAAACACCATATATTTT
v_gene: TRBV11-2
d_gene: .
abundance: many
j_gene: TRBJ1-3

CDR3aa: CATSRSGGYNEQFF
CDR3nt: TGTGCCACCAGTCGTAGCGGAGGCTACAATGAGCAGTTCTTC
v_gene: TRBV24-1
d_gene: .
abundance: .
j_gene: TRBJ2-1

CDR3aa: CAWSVLASNEQFF
CDR3nt: TGTGCCTGGAGTGTTTTAGCAAGTAATGAGCAGTTCTTC
v_gene: TRBV30
d_gene: .
abundance: many
j_gene: TRBJ2-1

CDR3aa: CATSDRSYGYTF
CDR3nt: TGTGCCACCAGTGATAGGAGCTATGGCTACACCTTC
v_gene: TRBV24-1
d_gene: .
abundance: many
j_gene: TRBJ1-2

CDR3aa: CASSDPGTSRGNEQFF
CDR3nt: TGTGCCAGCAGCGATCCGGGGACTAGCCGAGGAAATGAGCAGTTCTTC
v_gene: TRBV7-2
d_gene: TRBD2
abundance: .
j_gene: TRBJ2-1

CDR3aa: CTSSSSGATDTQYF
CDR3nt: TGTACCAGCAGTTCCAGCGGGGCCACAGATACGCAGTATTTT
v_gene: TRBV6-5
d_gene: TRBD2
abundance: once
j_gene: TRBJ2-3

CDR3aa: CASSYSTGSSGNTIYF
CDR3nt: TGTGCCAGCAGTTACTCGACGGGCTCCTCTGGAAACACCATATATTTT
v_gene: TRBV6-5
d_gene: .
abundance: .
j_gene: TRBJ1-3

CDR3aa: CSARDLASRGDTDTQYF
CDR3nt: TGCAGTGCTAGAGATCTGGCTAGTCGCGGTGACACAGATACGCAGTATTTT
v_gene: TRBV20-1
d_gene: .
abundance: many
j_gene: TRBJ2-3

CDR3aa: CSAPSLVIYEQYF
CDR3nt: TGCAGTGCGCCTTCCCTAGTCATCTACGAGCAGTACTTC
v_gene: TRBV20-1
d_gene: .
abundance: many
j_gene: TRBJ2-7

CDR3aa: CSASRGGWVEELFF
CDR3nt: TGCAGTGCTAGCCGGGGCGGGTGGGTCGAGGAGCTGTTTTTT
v_gene: TRBV20-1
d_gene: .
abundance: few
j_gene: TRBJ2-2

CDR3aa: CASSFGASGMTDTQYF
CDR3nt: TGTGCCAGCAGTTTCGGAGCTAGCGGGATGACAGATACGCAGTATTTT
v_gene: TRBV7-8
d_gene: TRBD2
abundance: many
j_gene: TRBJ2-3

CDR3aa: CACYASGRADTQYF
CDR3nt: TGTGCCTGCTACGCTAGCGGGAGAGCGGATACGCAGTATTTT
v_gene: TRBV28
d_gene: TRBD2
abundance: many
j_gene: TRBJ2-3

CDR3aa: CASSQGLAGGTQYF
CDR3nt: TGCGCCAGCAGCCAAGGACTAGCGGGGGGGACCCAGTACTTC
v_gene: TRBV5-1
d_gene: TRBD2
abundance: many
j_gene: TRBJ2-5

CDR3aa: CASSRGTDVSGRETQYF
CDR3nt: TGTGCCAGCAGCCGGGGGACAGATGTTAGCGGGAGGGAGACCCAGTACTTC
v_gene: TRBV3-1
d_gene: TRBD2
abundance: .
j_gene: TRBJ2-5

CDR3aa: CASSPGLAGVGSTDTQYF
CDR3nt: TGCGCCAGCAGCCCGGGACTAGCGGGAGTGGGTAGCACAGATACGCAGTATTTT
v_gene: TRBV4-1
d_gene: TRBD2
abundance: few
j_gene: TRBJ2-3

CDR3aa: CASSSGTTIQTQYF
CDR3nt: TGTGCCAGCAGCTCCGGGACAACAATCCAGACCCAGTACTTC
v_gene: TRBV11-2
d_gene: .
abundance: few
j_gene: TRBJ2-5

CDR3aa: CAWNEGTGNSPLHF
CDR3nt: TGTGCCTGGAACGAAGGGACAGGGAATTCACCCCTCCACTTT
v_gene: TRBV30
d_gene: TRBD1
abundance: many
j_gene: TRBJ1-6

CDR3aa: CASSLLGRRADTQYF
CDR3nt: TGTGCCAGCAGCTTACTCGGGAGGCGGGCAGATACGCAGTATTTT
v_gene: TRBV7-2
d_gene: TRBD2
abundance: .
j_gene: TRBJ2-3

CDR3aa: CASSFSGTYGYTF
CDR3nt: TGTGCCAGCAGCTTTTCTGGGACCTATGGCTACACCTTC
v_gene: TRBV7-9
d_gene: .
abundance: .
j_gene: TRBJ1-2

CDR3aa: CASSPPGLAPGDTQYF
CDR3nt: TGTGCCAGCAGCCCGCCGGGACTAGCGCCTGGAGATACGCAGTATTTT
v_gene: TRBV9
d_gene: TRBD2
abundance: .
j_gene: TRBJ2-3